This is a list of T cell receptor beta chains from one sample in a study of technical replicates of blood from several donors. Clones were sequenced by immunoSEQ multiplex PCR, and TCRdb holds only the in-frame ones, with some missing. The profile covers over 70,000 clones, with more than 90% appearing a single time and 4.7% taken by the ten largest. Sequenced sample: PBMCs. These receptors were collected from a human donor in good health. Some clones in this sample may be carry-over from other donors' samples. The CDR3 runs from the conserved cysteine through the conserved F or W. A D gene is named only where the DNA matches it firmly. Rows give clone size only sometimes, using once, few, many, or a class for an expanded clone.

v_gene,j_gene,abundance,d_gene,CDR3nt,CDR3aa
TRBV14,TRBJ2-7,.,.,TGTGCCAGCAGCCGACAGACAGAAAACCAATACGAGCAGTACTTC,CASSRQTENQYEQYF
TRBV9,TRBJ2-5,.,TRBD2,TGTGCCAGCAGCGTAGGGGGGACTAGTGATGGGACCCAGTACTTC,CASSVGGTSDGTQYF
TRBV9,TRBJ1-6,.,TRBD1,TGTGCCAGCAGCGACAGGGGTAATTCACCCCTCCACTTT,CASSDRGNSPLHF
TRBV5-1,TRBJ2-5,.,.,TGCGCCAGCAGCTTGAGCGAGTTCGGGGCCCAGTACTTC,CASSLSEFGAQYF
TRBV6-1,TRBJ1-4,once,TRBD1,TGTGCCAGCAGTGAAGGGTTGGGACAGGGTAATGAAAAACTGTTTTTT,CASSEGLGQGNEKLFF
TRBV14,TRBJ1-1,.,.,TGTGCCAGCAGCCAGGACAGCTCGAACACTGAAGCTTTCTTT,CASSQDSSNTEAFF
TRBV7-9,TRBJ2-2,.,.,TGTGCCAGCAGCTTTACCCTGGGCTCCGGGGAGCTGTTTTTT,CASSFTLGSGELFF
TRBV2,TRBJ2-1,.,TRBD1,TGTGCCAGCAGTGAAGGAGCCGGGACAGTCGAATACAATGAGCAGTTCTTC,CASSEGAGTVEYNEQFF
TRBV7-2,TRBJ2-7,.,TRBD2,TGTGCCAGCAGCCTCCGTGAGGGACTAGCGGGGGGGGAGTCCTACGAGCAGTACTTC,CASSLREGLAGGESYEQYF
TRBV27,TRBJ1-1,.,.,TGTGCCAGCTCCGACCCAACCCATTTAGACAGGCGATTT,CASSDPTHLDRRF
TRBV15,TRBJ2-1,.,TRBD1,TGTGCCACCAGCGAGGGACAGGGTTCCTACAATGAGCAGTTCTTC,CATSEGQGSYNEQFF
TRBV6-5,TRBJ2-5,.,TRBD1,TGTGCCAGCAGTTACTCTCGTAGGACAGGGTTAGAGACCCAGTACTTC,CASSYSRRTGLETQYF
TRBV9,TRBJ1-2,.,.,TGTGCCAGCAGCGATTCCTTAGAGGCCTATGGCTACACCTTC,CASSDSLEAYGYTF
TRBV4-1,TRBJ2-5,.,TRBD1,TGCGCCAGCAGCCAAGATGTGGTGACAGGGGTGGGAAAGACCCAGTACTTC,CASSQDVVTGVGKTQYF
TRBV27,TRBJ2-7,.,TRBD2,TGTGCCAGCAGGGGACTAGCGCGACTTAAGGGCTACGAGCAGTACTTC,CASRGLARLKGYEQYF
TRBV5-5,TRBJ2-1,.,TRBD2,TGTGCCAGCAGCGGGACTACGGGACTAGCGGGGGGCAATGAGCAGTTCTTC,CASSGTTGLAGGNEQFF
TRBV18,TRBJ2-5,.,TRBD1,TGTGCCAGCTCACCAGGGACAGTAGAGACCCAGTACTTC,CASSPGTVETQYF
TRBV15,TRBJ2-2,.,.,TGTGCCACCAACAAGGGCGGGTCCAGGGGGAACACCGGGGAGCTGTTTTTT,CATNKGGSRGNTGELFF
TRBV4-1,TRBJ1-1,.,TRBD1,TGCGCCAGCAGCCACACCGACAGGGCCACTGAAGCTTTCTTT,CASSHTDRATEAFF
TRBV28,TRBJ2-1,once,TRBD2,TGTGCCAGCAGTTTGGATGGGCGGGGGGGCTACAATGAGCAGTTCTTC,CASSLDGRGGYNEQFF
TRBV9,TRBJ1-3,.,.,TGTGCCAGCAGCAAAGGGGTTAGCTCTGGAAACACCATATATTTT,CASSKGVSSGNTIYF
TRBV6-5,TRBJ2-4,.,TRBD2,TGTGCCAGCAGTTCCAGACTAGCGGAGGCCAAAAACATTCAGTACTTC,CASSSRLAEAKNIQYF
TRBV7-2,TRBJ2-1,.,.,TGTGCCAGCAGGCCGGTTTTGGGCCAGTCGAATGAGCAGTTCTTC,CASRPVLGQSNEQFF
TRBV9,TRBJ2-7,.,.,TGTGCCAGCAGCGTGGGGACGGGAGCCTACGAGCAGTACTTC,CASSVGTGAYEQYF
TRBV2,TRBJ2-1,.,.,TGTGCCAGTATCGGCGGGGCCTCCGGCTACAATGAGCAGTTCTTC,CASIGGASGYNEQFF
TRBV18,TRBJ2-6,.,.,TGTGCCAGCTCACCGGACAGCCCCTTCTCTGGGGCCAACGTCCTGACTTTC,CASSPDSPFSGANVLTF
TRBV6-5,TRBJ1-2,.,.,TGTGCCAGCAGGACGGACAGTAACTATGGCTACACCTTC,CASRTDSNYGYTF
TRBV6-6,TRBJ1-2,.,.,TGTGCCAGCAGTTCCGACATCTATGGCTACACCTTC,CASSSDIYGYTF
TRBV2,TRBJ1-5,.,TRBD1,TGTGCCAGTGAACAGGGGGCAGGACAGCCCCAGCATTTT,CASEQGAGQPQHF
TRBV6-1,TRBJ2-1,.,TRBD2,TGTGCCAGCAGTGAAGGGAGACTAGCGGTAAGCTCCTACAATGAGCAGTTCTTC,CASSEGRLAVSSYNEQFF
TRBV19,TRBJ1-1,.,TRBD1,TGTGCCAGTAGTATAGGACAGGGACTGAACACTGAAGCTTTCTTT,CASSIGQGLNTEAFF
TRBV25-1,TRBJ2-2,.,TRBD2,TGTGCCAGCAGTCGAGGACTAGCGGGTTCCGGGGAGCTGTTTTTT,CASSRGLAGSGELFF
TRBV6-1,TRBJ2-5,.,TRBD1,TGTGCCAGCAGTGATTACAGGGGGATGGGAGAGACCCAGTACTTC,CASSDYRGMGETQYF
TRBV5-1,TRBJ1-2,few,TRBD1,TGCGCCAGCAGCAATACCGGGACAGGGGGGGAGTATGGCTACACCTTC,CASSNTGTGGEYGYTF
TRBV7-2,TRBJ2-3,.,TRBD1,TGTGCCAGCAGCTTAGTGGGTAACAGGGGCCATTTT,CASSLVGNRGHF
TRBV13,TRBJ2-3,.,.,TGTGCCAGCAGCGGCCGGGACACCACAGATACGCAGTATTTT,CASSGRDTTDTQYF
TRBV5-6,TRBJ1-3,.,TRBD1,TGTGCCAGCAGCCTCAGGGGGGTGAGCGGTGAAAACACCATATATTTT,CASSLRGVSGENTIYF
TRBV19,TRBJ1-5,.,.,TGTGCCAGTACGGGAAGCAATCAGCCCCAGCATTTT,CASTGSNQPQHF
TRBV4-3,TRBJ2-2,.,TRBD1,TGCGCCAGCAGCCGGAACCTGAGGGACAGGAACACCGGGGAGCTGTTTTTT,CASSRNLRDRNTGELFF
TRBV30,TRBJ2-1,.,TRBD2,TGTGCCTGGAGGGCTAGCGGGACCCTGAGTGAGCAGTTCTTC,CAWRASGTLSEQFF
TRBV7-6,TRBJ2-5,.,TRBD2,TGTGCCAGCAGCCTCGACTCATTGACTAGCGGACAAGAGACCCAGTACTTC,CASSLDSLTSGQETQYF
TRBV4-2,TRBJ2-7,.,TRBD2,TGTGCCAGCAGCCAAGGGTGGGGAGGGTCCGAGCAGTACTTC,CASSQGWGGSEQYF
TRBV4-2,TRBJ2-1,.,.,TGTGCCAGCAGCCAAGAAGGGGGGGGCTTTAGCAATGAGCAGTTCTTC,CASSQEGGGFSNEQFF
TRBV10-3,TRBJ2-7,.,.,TGTGCCATCAGTGAGTCTTCTTCGCAGGGGGGAAGAGGCGAGCAGTACTTC,CAISESSSQGGRGEQYF
TRBV30,TRBJ2-1,.,TRBD2,TGTGCCTGGAGGACTAGCGGGGGGGGGAAGCAGTTCTTC,CAWRTSGGGKQFF
TRBV7-9,TRBJ2-1,.,TRBD2,TGTGCCAGCAGCTTAGTACTAGCGGGAGGCCCAGTTCAGTTCTTC,CASSLVLAGGPVQFF
TRBV6-1,TRBJ1-5,few,.,TGTGCCAGCAGTGATTCATGGGACACCTTTTTGCATTTT,CASSDSWDTFLHF
TRBV5-1,TRBJ2-7,.,TRBD1,TGCGCCAGCAGCTTTCCCGGGACAGGGAACGAGCAGTACTTC,CASSFPGTGNEQYF
TRBV29-1,TRBJ2-1,.,TRBD2,TGCAGCGTGGCCAGGGCGGGGGGGAATGAGCAGTTCTTC,CSVARAGGNEQFF
TRBV7-6,TRBJ2-3,.,TRBD2,TGTGCCAGCAGCCGTACATCGGGACTAGGGACGAATACGCAGTATTTT,CASSRTSGLGTNTQYF
TRBV9,TRBJ2-3,.,TRBD2,TGTGCCAGCAGCGTAACTGGGACTAACGTTGGTACGCAGTATTTT,CASSVTGTNVGTQYF
TRBV19,TRBJ1-6,.,TRBD1,TGTGCCAGTAGTATTGCGACAGGGGGTTCACCCCTCCACTTT,CASSIATGGSPLHF